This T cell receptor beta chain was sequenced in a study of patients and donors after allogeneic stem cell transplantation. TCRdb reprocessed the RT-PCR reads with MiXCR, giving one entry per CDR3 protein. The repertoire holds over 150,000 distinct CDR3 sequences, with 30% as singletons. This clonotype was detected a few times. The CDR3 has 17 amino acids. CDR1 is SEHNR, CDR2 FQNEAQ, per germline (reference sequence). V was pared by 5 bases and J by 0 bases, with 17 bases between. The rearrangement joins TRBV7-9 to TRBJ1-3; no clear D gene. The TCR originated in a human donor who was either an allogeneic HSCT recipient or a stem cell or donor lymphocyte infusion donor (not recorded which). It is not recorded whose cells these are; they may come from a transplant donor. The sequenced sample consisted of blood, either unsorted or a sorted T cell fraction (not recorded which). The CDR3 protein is CASSRPIHGYSGNTIYF. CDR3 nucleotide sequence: TGTGCCAGCAGCCGTCCCATTCACGGTTACTCTGGAAACACCATATATTTT.